The T cell receptor beta chain under discussion was sequenced for a study of blood T cell repertoires in COVID-19. Some clones are missing from TCRdb's copy, which holds only in-frame ones; the method was immunoSEQ multiplex PCR. The sample lists over 150,000 clones, over 80% seen once, with 6% to 7% in the top ten. Germline V gives CDR1 SNHLY, CDR2 FYNNEI. V was clipped by 7 bases and J by 1 base, with 8 bases between them. The CDR3 length is 12 residues. What was sequenced was peripheral blood. This receptor was identified in a woman aged 40 to 55 with COVID-19, enrolled during active disease. This rearrangement joins TRBV2 to TRBJ2-7; D is unclear. CDR3 residues: CASMTYSYEQYF. CDR3 nucleotides: TGTGCCAGCATGACTTATTCCTACGAGCAGTACTTC.